Presented here are 10 T cell receptor beta chains from one specimen sequenced in a study of shared clonotypes between healthy human individuals (dated by TCRdb to the early 2020s). Receptor amplification or capture employed the immunoSEQ multiplex PCR assay. The table was pulled from immuneACCESS by TCRdb, which kept in-frame rearrangements only. Such tables lose some clones; where checked, under half of the loss comes from unresolved V genes, and the rest has no known cause. The sample records about 490,000 clones, more than 75% of which are singletons. The top ten clonotypes cover around 11% of the sample. Specimen: PBMCs. The receptors were sampled from a woman in her thirties or forties in good health. Some clones in this sample may be carry-over from other donors' samples.

The chain uses TRBV5-1 and TRBJ2-1; 7 bases are a match to TRBD2. V was clipped by 6 bases and J by 0 bases; unmatched bases: 6. Germline CDR1 reads SGHRS; CDR2 reads YFSETQ. The CDR3 loop spans 15 amino acids. The CDR3 here is CASKKAGISYNEQFF. In nucleotides, the CDR3 is TGCGCCAGCAAGAAAGCGGGGATCTCCTACAATGAGCAGTTCTTC.

Worth noting for this clone: A far larger clone is one nucleotide away, so this likely arose from a read error. The chain uses TRBV27 and TRBJ1-2, with 7 nucleotides matching TRBD1. Germline CDR1 MNHEY, CDR2 SMNVEV (reference sequence). CDR3 length: 15 residues. Written as DNA, the CDR3 is TGTGCCAGCAGTTTATCGCAGGGGGTGGGCTATGGCCACACCTTC. It encodes CASSLSQGVGYGHTF.

The CDR3 here is CASSYLGGNEQFF. The CDR3, as DNA: TGTGCCAGCAGTTACCTAGGCGGGAATGAGCAGTTCTTC. The chain carries TRBV6-5 and TRBJ2-1; TRBD2 might be the D (5 bases). Between the trimmed V and J ends, which lost 2 bases and 7 bases, there was a span of 9 bases. The CDR3 runs 13 residues. The germline V gene encodes CDR1 MNHEY and CDR2 SVGAGI.

A word on this clone: The junction differs from germline at one of its ends, possibly a read error. The genes are TRBV9 and TRBJ2-7; maybe TRBD2 (6 bases). Germline CDR1 and CDR2: SGDLS and YYNGEE. This CDR3 is built from 14 residues. Here the CDR3 reads CASSETTSSHEQYF. Written as DNA, the CDR3 is TGTGCCAGCAGCGAGACTACTAGCTCCCACGAGCAGTACTTC. The variable domain in full, completed from reference TRBV9 and TRBJ2-7, reads DSGVTQTPKHLITATGQRVTLRCSPRSGDLSVYWYQQSLDQGLQFLIQYYNGEERAKGNILERFSAQQFPDLHSELNLSSLELGDSALYFCASSETTSSHEQYFGPGTRLTVT.

The DNA for the CDR3 is TGCGCCAGCAGTGACTTGGCGTCTCCAGCCTACGAGCAGTACTTC. This encodes CASSDLASPAYEQYF. The gene calls are TRBV10-2 and TRBJ2-5; D remains ambiguous. With the DNA end fitting TRBJ2-7 better, the J assignment may be wrong. Germline CDR1 WSHSY, CDR2 SAAADI. CDR3 length: 15 amino acids.

This chain joins TRBV2 and TRBJ2-7; D uncertain. Germline-derived CDR1 and CDR2 are SNHLY and FYNNEI. CDR3 size: 14 residues. The germline V and J ends were trimmed by 6 bases and 5 bases, with 17 bases remaining between them. CDR3 region: CASSAPGESHEQYF. DNA for the CDR3: TGTGCCAGCAGCGCCCCGGGCGAGTCACACGAGCAGTACTTC.

The chain carries TRBV6-1 and TRBJ2-7; D may be TRBD2 (6 bases). V shed 2 bases and J shed 0 bases, with 11 bases lying between them. Germline V gives CDR1 MNHNS, CDR2 SASEGT. The CDR3 is 15 amino acids. Here the CDR3 DNA reads TGTGCCAGCAGTGAACTGGACGGGAGCTCCTACGAGCAGTACTTC. Amino acid sequence: CASSELDGSSYEQYF.

The chain recombines TRBV10-3 with TRBJ2-1, with a weak D call TRBD2 (5 bases). CDR3 length: 15 amino acids. The V end lost 4 bases, the J end lost 4 bases, and 14 bases lay between the germline ends. Germline V gene lookup returns CDR1 ENHRY and CDR2 SYGVKD. For the CDR3, the DNA is TGTGCCATCAGTGTGGACTTATTAAGTTACAATGAGCAGTTCTTC. It translates to CAISVDLLSYNEQFF.

The chain combines TRBV9 with TRBJ2-5; no reliable D call. Between the trimmed V and J ends, which lost 2 bases and 5 bases, there was a span of 10 bases. CDR1 and CDR2 (germline): SGDLS, YYNGEE. CDR3 length: 13 residues. The CDR3, as DNA: TGTGCCAGCAGCGTCAACGGGCCGGAGACCCAGTACTTC. This encodes CASSVNGPETQYF.

Worth noting for this clone: This sequence may be a read error, since a much larger clone differs from it by one base. The same CDR3 is also encoded by other DNA sequences in this sample. The chain links TRBV6-5 to TRBJ2-3; no clear D gene. V lost 4 bases and J 0 bases, leaving 2 bases between the germline ends. The CDR3 sequence is 12 residues long. The germline CDR1 and CDR2 sequences are MNHEY and SVGAGI. CDR3 residues: CASSSSTDTQYF. The CDR3 nucleotides are TGTGCCAGCAGTTCTAGCACAGATACGCAGTATTTT.